The 20 T cell receptor beta chains reported below all come from one sample, sequenced in a study of T cell changes during pregnancy in multiple sclerosis. Profiled with immunoSEQ multiplex PCR; TCRdb holds only in-frame clones, not every one. The table includes fewer than 20,000 clones, over 80% detected once. Here the sequenced sample was CD8+ T cells from peripheral blood mononuclear cells, taken in the third trimester of pregnancy. Receptors originate from a female donor in good health, enrolled as a control in a pregnancy study.

By sample share, this clone is medium-sized (0.01 to 0.1%). The rearrangement uses TRBV10-1 and TRBJ2-1, with 11 bases fitting TRBD2. CDR1 and CDR2 from the germline V gene are WNHNN and SYGVQD (reference sequence). This CDR3 has 15 residues. Trimming took 2 bases from V and 4 from J; bases not matched to a gene: 1. CDR3 region: CASSETSGGYNEQFF. CDR3 DNA: TGCGCCAGCAGTGAGACTAGCGGGGGATACAATGAGCAGTTCTTC.

V is TRBV4-1 and J is TRBJ2-7, with 7 bases aligning to TRBD1. Unmatched junction bases numbered 6, after V lost 1 base and J lost 0 bases. The germline CDR1 and CDR2 sequences are MGHRA and YSYEKL. The CDR3 runs 16 residues. CDR3 loop: CASSQALTGSSYEQYF. CDR3 DNA sequence: TGCGCCAGCAGCCAAGCCTTGACAGGGAGCTCCTACGAGCAGTACTTC.

The rearrangement links TRBV11-2 to TRBJ2-7; possible D gene TRBD1, 5 bases. The germline V gene encodes CDR1 SGHAT and CDR2 FQNNGV. Trimming cost V 1 base and J 1 base, with 11 bases left between them. This CDR3 has 15 amino acids. The CDR3 coding sequence is TGTGCCAGCAGCTTAGGCTCTGGGGCGTCCTACGAGCAGTACTTC. It encodes CASSLGSGASYEQYF.

This clone was counted a single time. The chain carries TRBV6-4 and TRBJ2-2, with D possibly matching TRBD2 (6 bases). Germline-derived CDR1 and CDR2 are MRHNA and SNTAGT. The CDR3 totals 13 residues. Deletions cut 4 bases from V and 3 bases from J, with 6 bases between. CDR3 sequence: CASSAGDTGELFF. The CDR3 nucleotides are TGTGCCAGCAGTGCGGGGGACACCGGGGAGCTGTTTTTT.

This clone was recorded only once. V gene TRBV5-4 combines with J gene TRBJ1-1; 7 nucleotides align to TRBD1. The germline gives CDR1 SGHNT, CDR2 YYREEE (reference sequence). This CDR3 has 16 amino acids. V lost 4 bases and J lost 3; bases outside the gene matches: 12. The DNA for the CDR3 is TGTGCCAGCAGCACTGACGCCGGGACAGCGGACACTGAAGCTTTCTTT. This gives the protein CASSTDAGTADTEAFF.

This clone is a singleton in its sample. This chain uses TRBV6-6 with TRBJ2-1; weak D call: TRBD1 (6 bases). This CDR3 is 15 amino acids long. The V and J ends lost 2 bases and 3 bases respectively, with 11 bases between them. Germline CDR1 is MNHNY and CDR2 is SVGAGI (reference sequence). CDR3 coding DNA: TGTGCCAGCAGTTACGGCAGGGGAAACTACAATGAGCAGTTCTTC. As protein: CASSYGRGNYNEQFF.

This clone was recorded a few times. V and J are TRBV27 and TRBJ2-5; D gene ambiguous. V gave up 3 bases and J gave up 1 base, with 6 bases separating them. Germline V lookup: CDR1 MNHEY, CDR2 SMNVEV (reference sequence). The CDR3 spans 13 residues. Here the CDR3 reads CASSLYSQETQYF. The CDR3 DNA reads TGTGCCAGCAGTTTGTACAGCCAAGAGACCCAGTACTTC.

This chain links TRBV6-1 with TRBJ2-7; D may be TRBD2 (5 bases). The ends were cut back, 5 bases at V and 2 bases at J, with 13 bases in the middle. The germline V gene encodes CDR1 MNHNS and CDR2 SASEGT. The CDR3 extends over 14 amino acids. Here the CDR3 reads CASSQLRDAYEQYF. CDR3 in DNA: TGTGCCAGCAGTCAGCTCCGGGATGCCTACGAGCAGTACTTC.

By share, this clone ranks as medium-sized. The V and J genes are TRBV6-4 and TRBJ2-3, with D tentatively TRBD2 (7 bases). The V and J ends lost 2 bases and 2 bases respectively, with 8 bases between them. The CDR3 is made up of 14 amino acids. Germline V gene data show CDR1 as MRHNA and CDR2 as SNTAGT. The CDR3 region has the DNA TGTGCCAGCAGTGACGGGGGGGCCACAGATACGCAGTATTTT. Amino acid sequence: CASSDGGATDTQYF.

This clone has just a few counts. The chain is built from TRBV19 and TRBJ2-7; a possible D gene is TRBD2 (6 bases). CDR1 and CDR2 from the germline V gene are LNHDA and SQIVND (reference sequence). CDR3 size: 12 residues. The V end was cut by 5 bases, the J end by 6 bases, with 11 bases between. The CDR3 protein is CASSGGTGEQYF. The DNA of the CDR3 is TGTGCCAGTAGTGGCGGGACGGGCGAGCAGTACTTC.

The chain recombines TRBV4-3 with TRBJ2-7; D might be TRBD1 (5 bases). The CDR3 is made up of 15 amino acids. Germline CDR1 LGHNA, CDR2 YSLEER. The V end was cut by 0 bases, the J end by 2 bases, with 11 bases between. The CDR3 region is CASSQDQGTAYEQYF. The CDR3 DNA reads as TGCGCCAGCAGCCAAGATCAGGGCACAGCCTACGAGCAGTACTTC.

This chain links TRBV19 with TRBJ2-1, with 10 bases fitting TRBD2. V dropped 2 bases and J dropped 10; count of bases not matched to a gene: 11. Germline V gene data show CDR1 as LNHDA and CDR2 as SQIVND (reference sequence). The CDR3 loop spans 16 amino acids. CDR3 DNA sequence: TGTGCCAGTAGTATAAGTGGTCTAGCGGGAGCTGAGGAGCAGTTCTTC. Its translation is CASSISGLAGAEEQFF.

The V and J genes are TRBV6-4 and TRBJ2-3, with TRBD2 matching 7 bases. The ends lost 8 bases at V and 0 bases at J; junction bases unmatched: 2. From germline, CDR1 is MRHNA and CDR2 SNTAGT. This CDR3 has 13 residues. CDR3 region: CASGRDSTDTQYF. In DNA form, the CDR3 reads TGTGCCAGCGGGAGGGATAGCACAGATACGCAGTATTTT.

The CDR3 sequence is CAWSNRGYEQYF. In nucleotides, the CDR3 is TGTGCCTGGAGTAACAGGGGTTACGAGCAGTACTTC. The gene calls are TRBV30 and TRBJ2-7; 7 positions agree with TRBD1. This CDR3 is built from 12 residues. Germline loops: CDR1 GTSNPN, CDR2 SVGIG (reference sequence). J lost 4 bases, V lost 2 bases, and 2 bases had no gene match. The full variable domain, with the rest looked up from reference TRBV30 and TRBJ2-7, is SQTIHQWPATLVQPVGSPLSLECTVEGTSNPNLYWYRQAAGRGLQLLFYSVGIGQISSEVPQNLSASRPQDRQFILSSKKLLLSDSGFYLCAWSNRGYEQYFGPGTRLTVT.

The V gene is TRBV11-1, the J gene TRBJ2-2; no definite D call. Trimming removed 5 bases from V and 1 base from J, with 11 bases in between. The germline V gene encodes CDR1 SGHAT and CDR2 FQDESV (reference sequence). This CDR3 has 15 amino acids. In DNA, the CDR3 is TGTGCCAGCAGCCCCACCCCGGGGAACACCGGGGAGCTGTTTTTT. This gives the protein CASSPTPGNTGELFF.

The genes are TRBV28 and TRBJ2-7; the match to TRBD2 covers 7 bases. V lost 8 bases to trimming and J lost 3 bases; unmatched junction nucleotides: 16. This CDR3 has 16 amino acids. Germline V CDR1 and CDR2: MDHEN, SYDVKM. This chain's CDR3 is CASGGTMWERVYEQYF. DNA of the CDR3: TGTGCCAGCGGGGGGACTATGTGGGAAAGGGTCTACGAGCAGTACTTC.

The CDR3 region has the DNA TGTGCCAGCAGTTACCCCGGGAGTCATCAGCCCCAGCATTTT. Its translation: CASSYPGSHQPQHF. The chain recombines TRBV6-6 with TRBJ1-5; the D is unclear. CDR1 is MNHNY and CDR2 is SVGAGI in the germline V gene (reference sequence). This CDR3 has 14 residues. Trimming cost V 2 bases and J 5 bases, with 10 bases left between them.

The CDR3 sequence: CASSYSTGSGTEAFF. The CDR3 DNA reads TGTGCCAGCAGTTACTCCACAGGGTCGGGCACTGAAGCTTTCTTT. This chain links TRBV6-5 with TRBJ1-1; D is possibly TRBD1 (6 bases). Germline values: CDR1 MNHEY, CDR2 SVGAGI. V lost 0 bases to trimming and J lost 4 bases, with 12 bases between them. The CDR3 consists of 15 residues.

The genes are TRBV27 and TRBJ2-5; possible D gene TRBD2, 6 bases. Trimming cost V 0 bases and J 7 bases, with 15 bases left between them. Germline values: CDR1 MNHEY, CDR2 SMNVEV (reference sequence). The CDR3 is made up of 15 amino acids. CDR3 DNA sequence: TGTGCCAGCAGTTTATCAGGCGGGGCCGGCGGGACCCAGTACTTC. This gives the protein CASSLSGGAGGTQYF.

CDR3 region: CASSPRGQPLGIQYF. The CDR3 DNA sequence: TGTGCCAGCAGCCCCCGCGGACAGCCCTTAGGCATTCAGTACTTC. The rearrangement links TRBV11-2 to TRBJ2-4; possibly TRBD1 for D (6 bases). Germline V gene sequence: CDR1 SGHAT, CDR2 FQNNGV. The CDR3 extends over 15 amino acids. V lost 5 bases, J lost 9 bases, and 20 bases lay in between.